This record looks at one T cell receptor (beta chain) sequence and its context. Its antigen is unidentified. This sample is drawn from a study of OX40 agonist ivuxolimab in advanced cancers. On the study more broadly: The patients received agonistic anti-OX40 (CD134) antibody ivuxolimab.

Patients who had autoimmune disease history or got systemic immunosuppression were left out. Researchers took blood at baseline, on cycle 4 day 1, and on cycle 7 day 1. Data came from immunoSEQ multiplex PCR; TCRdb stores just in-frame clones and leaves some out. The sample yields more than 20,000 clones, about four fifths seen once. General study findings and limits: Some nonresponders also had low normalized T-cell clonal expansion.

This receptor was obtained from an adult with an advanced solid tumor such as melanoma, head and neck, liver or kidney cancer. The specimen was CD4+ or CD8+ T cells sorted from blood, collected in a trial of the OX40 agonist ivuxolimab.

The CDR3 nucleotides read TGTGCCAGCAGCGTAGTGGGGGATACGCAGTATTTT. This codes for CASSVVGDTQYF. J is TRBJ2-3 and V is TRBV9; unclear D gene. The CDR3 contains 12 residues. Germline values: CDR1 SGDLS, CDR2 YYNGEE. V gave up 0 bases and J gave up 6 bases, with 5 bases separating them.